This TCR beta chain was sequenced during a study of neurological immune-mediated disorders. Broader study findings: HTLV-1-associated myelopathy led in TCR clonal expansion, while multiple sclerosis ranked lowest, below healthy controls.

TCRdb ran MiXCR on the 5' RACE reads and lists one entry per CDR3 protein. The sample yields roughly 32,000 distinct CDR3 sequences, approximately 5.4% seen once. This clonotype was found many times. The antigen remains unidentified. The V end was cut by 3 bases, the J end by 4 bases, with 13 bases between. The CDR3 covers 14 residues. Germline values: CDR1 LGHDT, CDR2 YNNKEL (reference sequence). The chain couples TRBV3-1 to TRBJ2-7; the D is unclear. Sequenced sample: CD4+ T cells from blood. This TCR derives from a woman aged 45 to 65 in good health. The CDR3 DNA reads TGTGCCAGCAGCCATGACGTCGCGGCTTACGAGCAGTACTTC. Its protein is CASSHDVAAYEQYF.